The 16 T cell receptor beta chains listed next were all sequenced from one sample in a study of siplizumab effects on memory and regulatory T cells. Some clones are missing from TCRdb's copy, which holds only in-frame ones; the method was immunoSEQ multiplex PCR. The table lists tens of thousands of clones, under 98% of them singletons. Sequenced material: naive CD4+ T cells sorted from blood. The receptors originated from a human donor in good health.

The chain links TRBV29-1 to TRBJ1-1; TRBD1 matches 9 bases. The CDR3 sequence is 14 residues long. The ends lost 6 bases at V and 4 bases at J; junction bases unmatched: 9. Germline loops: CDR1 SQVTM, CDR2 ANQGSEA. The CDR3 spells CSVGLGQGSTEAFF. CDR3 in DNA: TGCAGCGTGGGCCTAGGACAGGGGAGCACTGAAGCTTTCTTT. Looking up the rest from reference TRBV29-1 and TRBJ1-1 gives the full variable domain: SAVISQKPSRDICQRGTSLTIQCQVDSQVTMMFWYRQQPGQSLTLIATANQGSEATYESGFVIDKFPISRPNLTFSTLTVSNMSPEDSSIYLCSVGLGQGSTEAFFGQGTRLTVV.

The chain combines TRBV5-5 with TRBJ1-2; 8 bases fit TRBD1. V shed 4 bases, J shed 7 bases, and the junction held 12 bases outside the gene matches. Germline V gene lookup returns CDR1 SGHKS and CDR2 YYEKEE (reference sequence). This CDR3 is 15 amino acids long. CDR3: CASSLYLSGGSGYTF. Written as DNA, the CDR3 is TGTGCCAGCAGCCTGTACCTTTCAGGGGGCAGTGGCTACACCTTC. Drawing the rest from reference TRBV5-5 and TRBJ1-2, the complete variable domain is DAGVTQSPTHLIKTRGQQVTLRCSPISGHKSVSWYQQVLGQGPQFIFQYYEKEERGRGNFPDRFSARQFPNYSSELNVNALLLGDSALYLCASSLYLSGGSGYTFGSGTRLTVV.

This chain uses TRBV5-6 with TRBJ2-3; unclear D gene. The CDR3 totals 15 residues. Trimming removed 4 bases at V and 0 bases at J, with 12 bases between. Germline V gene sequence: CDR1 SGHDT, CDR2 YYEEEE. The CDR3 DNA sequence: TGTGCCAGCAGCGAGGTGGGAACTAGCACAGATACGCAGTATTTT. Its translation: CASSEVGTSTDTQYF.

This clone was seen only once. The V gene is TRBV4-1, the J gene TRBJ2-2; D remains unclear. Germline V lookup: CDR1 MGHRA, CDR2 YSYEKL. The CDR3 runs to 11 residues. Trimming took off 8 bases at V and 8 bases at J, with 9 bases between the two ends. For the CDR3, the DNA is TGCGCCAGCCAACTAAGGGGGGAGCTGTTTTTT. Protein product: CASQLRGELFF.

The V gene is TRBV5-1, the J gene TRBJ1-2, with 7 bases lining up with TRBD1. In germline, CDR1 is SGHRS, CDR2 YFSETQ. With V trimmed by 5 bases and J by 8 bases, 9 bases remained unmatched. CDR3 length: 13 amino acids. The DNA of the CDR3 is TGCGCCAGCAGTTCTACAGGGGTGGAAGGCTACACCTTC. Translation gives CASSSTGVEGYTF.

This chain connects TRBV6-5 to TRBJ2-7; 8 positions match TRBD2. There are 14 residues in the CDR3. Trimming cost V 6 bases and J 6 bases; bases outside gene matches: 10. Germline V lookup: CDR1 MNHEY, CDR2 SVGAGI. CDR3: CASRIAAGVGEQYF. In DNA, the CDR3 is TGTGCCAGCAGAATCGCAGCGGGAGTAGGCGAGCAGTACTTC.

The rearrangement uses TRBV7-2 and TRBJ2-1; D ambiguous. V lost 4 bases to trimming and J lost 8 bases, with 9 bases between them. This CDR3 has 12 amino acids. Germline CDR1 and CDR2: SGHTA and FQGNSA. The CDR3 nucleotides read TGTGCCAGCAGCTCTCTAGGATATGAGCAGTTCTTC. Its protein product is CASSSLGYEQFF.

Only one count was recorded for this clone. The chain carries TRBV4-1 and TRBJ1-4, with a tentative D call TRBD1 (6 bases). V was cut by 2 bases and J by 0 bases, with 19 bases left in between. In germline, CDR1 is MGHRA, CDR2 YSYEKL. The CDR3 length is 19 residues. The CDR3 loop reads CASSQLRTTTGTTNEKLFF. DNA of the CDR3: TGCGCCAGCAGCCAATTGAGGACAACAACAGGGACAACTAATGAAAAACTGTTTTTT.

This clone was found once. CDR3 in DNA: TGTGCCAGCAGTGGGGGGACAGGCGGTGGAAACACCATATATTTT. It yields the protein CASSGGTGGGNTIYF. V and J are TRBV6-1 and TRBJ1-3; TRBD1 matches at 8 bases. V shed 4 bases, J shed 3 bases, and the junction held 5 bases outside the gene matches. There are 15 residues in the CDR3. CDR1 and CDR2 from the germline V gene are MNHNS and SASEGT.

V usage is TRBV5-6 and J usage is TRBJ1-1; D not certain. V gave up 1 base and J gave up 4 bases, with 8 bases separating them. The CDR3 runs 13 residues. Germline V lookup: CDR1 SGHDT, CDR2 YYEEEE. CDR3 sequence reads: CASSLYWSTEAFF. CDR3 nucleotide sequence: TGTGCCAGCAGCTTGTACTGGAGCACTGAAGCTTTCTTT.

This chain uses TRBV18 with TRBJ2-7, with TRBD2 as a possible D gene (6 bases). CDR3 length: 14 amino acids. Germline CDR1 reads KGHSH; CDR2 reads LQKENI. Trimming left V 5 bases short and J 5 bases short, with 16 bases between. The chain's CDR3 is CASSSLSGADEQYF. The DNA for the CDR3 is TGTGCCAGCTCATCCCTTTCGGGAGCTGACGAGCAGTACTTC.

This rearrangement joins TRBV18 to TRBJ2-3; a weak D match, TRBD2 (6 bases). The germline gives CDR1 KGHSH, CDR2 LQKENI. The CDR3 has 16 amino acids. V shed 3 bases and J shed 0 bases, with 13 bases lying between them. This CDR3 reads CASSPRTGTSTDTQYF. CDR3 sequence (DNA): TGTGCCAGCTCACCCCGGACTGGGACTAGCACAGATACGCAGTATTTT.

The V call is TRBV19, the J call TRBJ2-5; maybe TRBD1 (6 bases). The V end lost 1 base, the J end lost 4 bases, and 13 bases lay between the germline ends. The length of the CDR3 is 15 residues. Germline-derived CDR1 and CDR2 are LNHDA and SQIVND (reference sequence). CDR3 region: CASSIGGQGIETQYF. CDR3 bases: TGTGCCAGTAGTATAGGGGGGCAGGGGATAGAGACCCAGTACTTC.

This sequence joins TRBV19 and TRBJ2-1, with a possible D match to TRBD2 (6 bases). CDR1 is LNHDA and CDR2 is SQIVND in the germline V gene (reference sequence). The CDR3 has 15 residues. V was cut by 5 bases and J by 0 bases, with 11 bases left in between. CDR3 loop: CASSGGSPSYNEQFF. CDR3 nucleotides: TGTGCCAGTAGTGGGGGGTCTCCCTCCTACAATGAGCAGTTCTTC.

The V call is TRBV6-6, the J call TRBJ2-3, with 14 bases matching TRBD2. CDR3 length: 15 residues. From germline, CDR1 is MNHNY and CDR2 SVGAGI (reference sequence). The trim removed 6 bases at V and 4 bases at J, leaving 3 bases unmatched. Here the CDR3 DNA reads TGTGCCAGCAGGGGGGGACTAGCGGGAGCAGATACGCAGTATTTT. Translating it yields CASRGGLAGADTQYF.

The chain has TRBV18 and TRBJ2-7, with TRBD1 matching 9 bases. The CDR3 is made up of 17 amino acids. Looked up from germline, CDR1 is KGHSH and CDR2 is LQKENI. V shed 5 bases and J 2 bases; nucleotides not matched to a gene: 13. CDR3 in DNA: TGTGCCAGCTCAGGAAGCCGTGGGACAGGGATGGCCTACGAGCAGTACTTC. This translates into CASSGSRGTGMAYEQYF.